Listed below are T cell receptor beta chains from one sample, sequenced in a study of blood T cells in healthy people across ages. Via MiXCR, TCRdb re-called the 5' RACE reads, giving one row per CDR3 protein. Seen here are over a million distinct CDR3 sequences, roughly 40% observed once, and the top ten hold roughly 7.9%. Sequencing was carried out using blood. The receptors were gathered from a woman aged 18-29 years in good health. The CDR3 runs from the conserved cysteine through the conserved F or W. Fields, in order: V gene, CDR3 length, D gene, clone size, J gene, CDR3 DNA, CDR3 protein. The D gene is left open where the match is weak. The listing skips clone size in some rows; elsewhere it reads once, few, many or a size class.

V: TRBV6-1
length: 15
D: .
size: few
J: TRBJ2-1
DNA: TGTGCCAGCAGTGAAGTTGAGGGAGGTCACAATGAGCAGTTCTTC
CDR3: CASSEVEGGHNEQFF

V: TRBV6-5
length: 18
D: TRBD2
size: .
J: TRBJ2-3
DNA: TGTGCCAGCTGTTGGGCGATAGCGGGGGGGAAACACACAGATACGCAGTATTTT
CDR3: CASCWAIAGGKHTDTQYF

V: TRBV7-9
length: 14
D: .
size: many
J: TRBJ1-1
DNA: TGTGCCAGCAGCCCACAGGGAAGGAACACTGAAGCTTTCTTT
CDR3: CASSPQGRNTEAFF

V: TRBV6-6
length: 15
D: TRBD1
size: once
J: TRBJ2-4
DNA: TGTGCCAGCAGTCCCCTCCCGGGACAGGGAAACATTCAGTACTTC
CDR3: CASSPLPGQGNIQYF

V: TRBV20-1
length: 16
D: TRBD2
size: .
J: TRBJ2-5
DNA: TGCAGTGCTAGAGATGTCTGGCGGGGGGGCCTGGAGACCCAGTACTTC
CDR3: CSARDVWRGGLETQYF

V: TRBV20-1
length: 11
D: .
size: .
J: TRBJ2-1
DNA: TGCAGTGCTAGGTCAAGCAATGAGCAGTTCTTC
CDR3: CSARSSNEQFF

V: TRBV10-3
length: 15
D: .
size: many
J: TRBJ2-6
DNA: TGTGCCATCAGTGAATCGAATTCCGGGGCCAACGTCCTGACTTTC
CDR3: CAISESNSGANVLTF

V: TRBV20-1
length: 15
D: TRBD2
size: .
J: TRBJ2-3
DNA: TGCAGTGCAAGATGGACTAGCGGGGGGGCCGCTACGCAGTATTTT
CDR3: CSARWTSGGAATQYF

V: TRBV3-1
length: 16
D: .
size: .
J: TRBJ1-5
DNA: TGTGCCAGCAGCAAGTGGGCGAGCGATAGCAATCAGCCCCAGCATTTT
CDR3: CASSKWASDSNQPQHF

V: TRBV12-3/TRBV12-4
length: 14
D: TRBD1
size: .
J: TRBJ2-3
DNA: TGTGCCAGCAGGCCGACAGGGAAAACAGGTACGCAGTATTTT
CDR3: CASRPTGKTGTQYF

V: TRBV12-3/TRBV12-4
length: 14
D: .
size: few
J: TRBJ2-5
DNA: TGTGCCAGCAGTTTTGGCACCTACCAAGAGACCCAGTACTTC
CDR3: CASSFGTYQETQYF

V: TRBV20-1
length: 13
D: .
size: few
J: TRBJ1-1
DNA: TGCAGTGCTAGCAACAGGGACTCCCCTGAAGCTTTCTTT
CDR3: CSASNRDSPEAFF

V: TRBV27
length: 15
D: TRBD2
size: .
J: TRBJ2-7
DNA: TGTGCCAGCAGTCGCCAGCCTGGGGGGGCCTACGAGCAGTACTTC
CDR3: CASSRQPGGAYEQYF

V: TRBV5-1
length: 16
D: TRBD1
size: .
J: TRBJ2-3
DNA: TGCGCCAGCAGCAGCTCGACAGGGGGCCGCACAGATACGCAGTATTTT
CDR3: CASSSSTGGRTDTQYF

V: TRBV5-1
length: 13
D: .
size: few
J: TRBJ1-1
DNA: TGCGCCAGCAGGGTTGCCGAGGACTCAAGGGCTTTCTTT
CDR3: CASRVAEDSRAFF

V: TRBV6-2/TRBV6-3
length: 15
D: .
size: .
J: TRBJ2-1
DNA: TGTGCCAGCAGTTACCAGCGAAGCTCCTACAATGAGCGGTTCTTC
CDR3: CASSYQRSSYNERFF

V: TRBV10-3
length: 14
D: .
size: .
J: TRBJ1-2
DNA: TGTGCCATCAGACCCCCCGGACAGTGGAGTGGCTACACCTTC
CDR3: CAIRPPGQWSGYTF

V: TRBV10-3
length: 12
D: .
size: few
J: TRBJ1-4
DNA: TGTGCCATCAGTGTTCAGGGAGAAAAACTGTTTTTT
CDR3: CAISVQGEKLFF

V: TRBV4-1
length: 14
D: .
size: .
J: TRBJ2-2
DNA: TGCGCCAGCAGCCCCATAGTCCTGGCCGGGGAGCTGTTTTTT
CDR3: CASSPIVLAGELFF

V: TRBV6-6
length: 17
D: TRBD1
size: .
J: TRBJ2-2
DNA: TGTGCCAGCAGTTCGAGCCTCGGGACAGGGGAATTCGGGGAGCTGTTTTTT
CDR3: CASSSSLGTGEFGELFF

V: TRBV4-1
length: 14
D: TRBD1
size: few
J: TRBJ2-7
DNA: TGCGCCAGCAGCCATACAGGGGATGGGTACGAGCAGTACTTC
CDR3: CASSHTGDGYEQYF

V: TRBV12-5
length: 13
D: TRBD1
size: once
J: TRBJ1-4
DNA: TGTGCTTTACGGACAGGAGATAATGAAAAACTGTTTTTT
CDR3: CALRTGDNEKLFF

V: TRBV9
length: 14
D: TRBD2
size: many
J: TRBJ2-5
DNA: TGTGCCAGCAGCGCGACTAGCGGAGGGGAGACCCAGTACTTC
CDR3: CASSATSGGETQYF

V: TRBV10-1
length: 15
D: TRBD1
size: .
J: TRBJ1-6
DNA: TGCGCCAGCAGCGCCGGGACAGACGGCAATTCACCCCTCCACTTT
CDR3: CASSAGTDGNSPLHF

V: TRBV7-9
length: 12
D: .
size: many
J: TRBJ2-1
DNA: TGTGCCAGCAGCTTAGGACTTGATGAGCAGTTCTTC
CDR3: CASSLGLDEQFF

V: TRBV6-6
length: 16
D: TRBD1
size: .
J: TRBJ1-2
DNA: TGTGCCAGCAGTTATTCTCCGGACAGGGTGAACTATGGCTACACCTTC
CDR3: CASSYSPDRVNYGYTF

V: TRBV5-1
length: 14
D: TRBD2
size: .
J: TRBJ2-3
DNA: TGCGCCAGCGCGCGGGGGGCAGGCACAGATACGCAGTATTTT
CDR3: CASARGAGTDTQYF

V: TRBV6-1
length: 16
D: .
size: .
J: TRBJ2-7
DNA: TGTGCCAGCAGTGTATCTGCGGTGACCCCTACCCACGAGCAGTACTTC
CDR3: CASSVSAVTPTHEQYF

V: TRBV27
length: 13
D: .
size: .
J: TRBJ2-1
DNA: TGTGCCAGCAGTTTAATAGTGGGTAATGAGCAGTTCTTC
CDR3: CASSLIVGNEQFF

V: TRBV9
length: 16
D: TRBD1
size: .
J: TRBJ2-5
DNA: TGTGCCAGCAGCCGGGGGACAGGGGTAGTCGAAGAGACCCAGTACTTC
CDR3: CASSRGTGVVEETQYF

V: TRBV6-1
length: 15
D: .
size: few
J: TRBJ1-2
DNA: TGTGCCAGCAGTGGACGAGAACGGCCTAACTATGGCTACACCTTC
CDR3: CASSGRERPNYGYTF

V: TRBV27
length: 15
D: TRBD2
size: few
J: TRBJ2-3
DNA: TGTGCCAGCAGCAGCGGGATAAAGATTTCAGATACGCAGTATTTT
CDR3: CASSSGIKISDTQYF

V: TRBV15
length: 22
D: TRBD2
size: once
J: TRBJ2-1
DNA: TGTGCCACCAGCAGCCCTCCGGGACTAGCGGGAGAGGGACTGCTCCGGAACAATCAGCAGTTCTTC
CDR3: CATSSPPGLAGEGLLRNNQQFF

V: TRBV4-1
length: 18
D: .
size: .
J: TRBJ2-5
DNA: TGCGCCAGCAGCCAAATCAGCGGCGCAGGTGCCAGACGAGAGACCCAGTACTTC
CDR3: CASSQISGAGARRETQYF

V: TRBV6-2/TRBV6-3
length: 14
D: TRBD2
size: .
J: TRBJ2-1
DNA: TGTGCCAGCTCCTCTAGCGGGTTCTACAGTGAGCAGTTCTTC
CDR3: CASSSSGFYSEQFF

V: TRBV12-3/TRBV12-4
length: 18
D: TRBD2
size: few
J: TRBJ2-7
DNA: TGTGCCAGCAGTTTAGCGCGGATCCCGACTAGCGATCAAGACGAGCAGTACTTC
CDR3: CASSLARIPTSDQDEQYF

V: TRBV7-9
length: 15
D: TRBD2
size: few
J: TRBJ2-7
DNA: TGTGCCAGCAGCCGAACTAGCGGACTTGGGTCCGAGCAGTACTTC
CDR3: CASSRTSGLGSEQYF

V: TRBV29-1
length: 13
D: TRBD1
size: .
J: TRBJ1-2
DNA: TGCAGCGTTATGACAGGGGGAGGCTATGGCTACACCTTC
CDR3: CSVMTGGGYGYTF

V: TRBV5-1
length: 15
D: .
size: .
J: TRBJ2-1
DNA: TGCGCCAGCAGGGGTTCCGGGAAATCCTACAATGAGCAGTTCTTC
CDR3: CASRGSGKSYNEQFF

V: TRBV19
length: 17
D: TRBD1
size: .
J: TRBJ2-1
DNA: TGTGCCAGTAGCCGTATGGGGGCAGGGGGCTTTAGCAATGAGCAGTTCTTC
CDR3: CASSRMGAGGFSNEQFF

V: TRBV7-9
length: 13
D: .
size: .
J: TRBJ1-6
DNA: TGTGCCAGCAGCCCCATACAGAATTCACCCCTCCACTTT
CDR3: CASSPIQNSPLHF

V: TRBV20-1
length: 12
D: .
size: many
J: TRBJ1-2
DNA: TGCAGTGCTCCCGACAGCAAGTATGGCTACACCTTC
CDR3: CSAPDSKYGYTF

V: TRBV4-2
length: 16
D: TRBD1
size: few
J: TRBJ2-3
DNA: TGTGCCAGCAGCCGACTCCCGGGACAGGGTGGCGATACGCAGTATTTT
CDR3: CASSRLPGQGGDTQYF

V: TRBV20-1
length: 16
D: TRBD1
size: .
J: TRBJ2-3
DNA: TGCAGTGCCAGGAGCCGGGACAGGGTGTTCACAGATACGCAGTATTTT
CDR3: CSARSRDRVFTDTQYF

V: TRBV27
length: 16
D: .
size: .
J: TRBJ2-4
DNA: TGTGCCAGCAGTTCGACGCCAGGGTGGGGCAAAAACATTCAGTACTTC
CDR3: CASSSTPGWGKNIQYF

V: TRBV7-4
length: 13
D: .
size: .
J: TRBJ2-7
DNA: TGTGCCACAGACACTCGGGGGTCCTACGAGCAGTACTTC
CDR3: CATDTRGSYEQYF

V: TRBV6-1
length: 14
D: TRBD1
size: few
J: TRBJ1-2
DNA: TGTGCCAGCACCCCGGGACAGGAACCGTTTGGCTACACCTTC
CDR3: CASTPGQEPFGYTF

V: TRBV9
length: 14
D: .
size: .
J: TRBJ2-3
DNA: TGTGCCAGCAGCGTAGGGACTTTCACAGATACGCAGTATTTT
CDR3: CASSVGTFTDTQYF

V: TRBV4-1
length: 14
D: .
size: few
J: TRBJ1-1
DNA: TGCGCCAGCAGCCAAGGCGGGGCTCCCACTGAAGCTTTCTTT
CDR3: CASSQGGAPTEAFF